These T cell receptor beta chains were read from a single sample in a study of blood T cell repertoires in COVID-19. Generated by immunoSEQ multiplex PCR, the TCRdb table keeps only in-frame clones and is missing some. The sample holds about 350,000 clones, about 93% seen once. Sequences were obtained from peripheral blood. The receptors come from a woman between 18 and 29 years old who had recovered from COVID-19. Each CDR3 is given with its conserved first and last residue. The D gene is left open where the match is weak. Some rows mark clone size as missing; the rest say once, few, many or name a class of expanded clone.

V gene,clone size,D gene,J gene,CDR3 protein,CDR3 DNA
TRBV28,NA,TRBD2,TRBJ2-3,CASSLYIGGRAVDTQYF,TGTGCCAGCAGTTTATATATTGGCGGGAGGGCCGTAGATACGCAGTATTTT
TRBV7-2,NA,TRBD2,TRBJ2-1,CASNQLAGANEQFF,TGTGCCAGCAACCAACTAGCGGGTGCCAATGAGCAGTTCTTC
TRBV12-5,NA,TRBD2,TRBJ2-2,CASASLAGAYTGELFF,TGTGCTAGTGCCTCTTTAGCGGGAGCGTACACCGGGGAGCTGTTTTTT
TRBV19,NA,NA,TRBJ2-6,CASSMISAGANVLTF,TGTGCCAGTAGTATGATTTCGGCTGGGGCCAACGTCCTGACTTTC
TRBV5-1,NA,NA,TRBJ2-2,CASSASGTGNTGELFF,TGCGCCAGCAGCGCCTCCGGGACTGGCAACACCGGGGAGCTGTTTTTT
TRBV15,NA,TRBD2,TRBJ2-1,CATSPSGAGRADEQFF,TGTGCCACCAGCCCTTCGGGAGCGGGAAGGGCCGATGAGCAGTTCTTC
TRBV11-3,NA,TRBD2,TRBJ2-1,CASSFRKLAGVGNEQFF,TGTGCCAGCAGCTTTCGGAAACTAGCGGGAGTAGGCAATGAGCAGTTCTTC
TRBV24-1,NA,TRBD2,TRBJ2-5,CATSDPGGTAETQYF,TGTGCCACCAGTGACCCGGGAGGGACTGCGGAGACCCAGTACTTC
TRBV7-2,once,NA,TRBJ2-1,CASSPEAEAYNEQFF,TGTGCCAGCAGCCCGGAAGCGGAAGCCTACAATGAGCAGTTCTTC
TRBV11-2,NA,TRBD2,TRBJ2-1,CASSPPWTSGTQTSEQFF,TGTGCCAGCAGCCCTCCCTGGACTAGCGGGACACAAACAAGTGAGCAGTTCTTC
TRBV7-2,NA,TRBD2,TRBJ2-2,CASSLARLAGNTGELFF,TGTGCCAGCAGCTTAGCGAGACTAGCGGGTAACACCGGGGAGCTGTTTTTT
TRBV7-2,NA,NA,TRBJ2-2,CASSWQGHTGELFF,TGTGCCAGCAGCTGGCAGGGCCACACCGGGGAGCTGTTTTTT
TRBV27,once,NA,TRBJ2-1,CASSSDRGIDLVDEQFF,TGTGCCAGCAGTTCAGATCGGGGGATTGATTTAGTCGATGAGCAGTTCTTC
TRBV28,NA,TRBD1,TRBJ1-2,CASSLRTGNGYTF,TGTGCCAGCAGTTTACGGACAGGGAACGGCTACACCTTC
TRBV10-3,NA,TRBD2,TRBJ2-1,CAISEATSGLYNEQFF,TGTGCCATCAGTGAGGCCACTAGCGGGCTCTACAATGAGCAGTTCTTC
TRBV7-2,once,TRBD2,TRBJ2-3,CASSLVPTSGSTDTQYF,TGTGCCAGCAGCTTAGTGCCGACTAGCGGAAGCACAGATACGCAGTATTTT
TRBV27,NA,TRBD1,TRBJ1-3,CASSFPDRVSGYTIYF,TGTGCCAGCAGTTTCCCCGACAGGGTAAGTGGTTACACCATATATTTT
TRBV24-1,NA,TRBD1,TRBJ2-3,CATSDPRQGITDTQYF,TGTGCCACCAGTGACCCTCGACAGGGAATCACAGATACGCAGTATTTT
TRBV24-1,NA,NA,TRBJ1-1,CATSGRGGAMNTEAFF,TGTGCCACCAGCGGCCGGGGGGGGGCCATGAACACTGAAGCTTTCTTT
TRBV28,NA,TRBD2,TRBJ2-1,CASSFIRLAPFF,TGTGCCAGCAGTTTTATTAGACTAGCGCCGTTCTTC
TRBV4-1,NA,TRBD2,TRBJ2-3,CASSQVLREAGDTQYF,TGCGCCAGCAGCCAAGTCTTGCGGGAGGCGGGCGATACGCAGTATTTT
TRBV5-4,NA,TRBD1,TRBJ1-2,CASNPRSMGQGEDYGYTF,TGTGCCAGCAACCCGAGGTCGATGGGACAGGGGGAGGACTATGGCTACACCTTC
TRBV19,NA,NA,TRBJ2-6,CASSALQGASSGANVLTF,TGTGCCAGTAGTGCCCTCCAGGGCGCAAGCTCTGGGGCCAACGTCCTGACTTTC
TRBV29-1,NA,NA,TRBJ2-1,CSVRSPLAGKAKQFF,TGCAGCGTCCGCTCCCCCTTGGCGGGCAAAGCAAAGCAGTTCTTC
TRBV6-6,few,NA,TRBJ1-5,CASSSGQSGGQPQHF,TGTGCCAGCAGTTCAGGACAGTCGGGAGGTCAGCCCCAGCATTTT
TRBV20-1,NA,NA,TRBJ1-1,CSASGGTEAFF,TGCAGTGCTAGTGGCGGGACTGAAGCTTTCTTT
TRBV10-3,NA,TRBD2,TRBJ2-3,CAISERGEDTQYF,TGTGCCATCAGTGAACGGGGGGAAGATACGCAGTATTTT
TRBV5-6,once,NA,TRBJ1-2,CASSLVGADYGYTF,TGTGCCAGCAGCTTGGTAGGGGCGGACTATGGCTACACCTTC
TRBV11-2,NA,TRBD1,TRBJ1-3,CASSPWRKKTGSGNTIYF,TGTGCCAGCAGCCCCTGGAGAAAAAAGACAGGGTCGGGAAACACCATATATTTT
TRBV6-5,NA,TRBD2,TRBJ2-5,CASSYQASGLRETQYF,TGTGCCAGCAGTTACCAGGCTAGCGGCCTAAGAGAGACCCAGTACTTC
TRBV30,NA,NA,TRBJ1-3,CGEGDHSGNTIYF,TGTGGAGAGGGGGACCACTCTGGAAACACCATATATTTT
TRBV11-3,NA,TRBD1,TRBJ1-3,CASNGLPGQGVDTIYF,TGTGCCAGCAATGGATTACCGGGACAGGGGGTGGACACCATATATTTT
TRBV5-6,NA,NA,TRBJ1-5,CASSLYGVGRNQPQHF,TGTGCCAGCAGCTTGTACGGGGTAGGACGCAATCAGCCCCAGCATTTT
TRBV11-3,NA,TRBD2,TRBJ2-1,CASSDTVAGPYNEQFF,TGTGCCAGCAGCGATACCGTAGCGGGACCCTACAATGAGCAGTTCTTC
TRBV9,NA,NA,TRBJ1-2,CASSPGQGSTNFNYGYTF,TGTGCCAGCAGCCCCGGGCAGGGGAGTACAAACTTCAACTATGGCTACACCTTC
TRBV27,NA,TRBD2,TRBJ2-1,CASSLYGLAGYEQFF,TGTGCCAGCAGTTTATATGGACTAGCGGGTTATGAGCAGTTCTTC
TRBV19,NA,TRBD1,TRBJ1-6,CASSTMTGVENSPLHF,TGTGCCAGTAGTACTATGACAGGGGTGGAGAATTCACCCCTCCACTTT
TRBV18,NA,NA,TRBJ1-5,CASSPIGGDQPQHF,TGTGCCAGCTCACCTATTGGGGGGGATCAGCCCCAGCATTTT
TRBV7-9,few,NA,TRBJ2-2,CASSLTEAGELFF,TGTGCCAGCAGCTTAACCGAGGCCGGGGAGCTGTTTTTT
TRBV9,NA,TRBD2,TRBJ2-1,CASTQSGRYNNEQFF,TGTGCCAGCACCCAAAGCGGGAGGTATAACAATGAGCAGTTCTTC
TRBV19,once,NA,TRBJ2-2,CASRNFISGTNTGELFF,TGTGCCAGTAGGAACTTTATCAGCGGAACGAACACCGGGGAGCTGTTTTTT